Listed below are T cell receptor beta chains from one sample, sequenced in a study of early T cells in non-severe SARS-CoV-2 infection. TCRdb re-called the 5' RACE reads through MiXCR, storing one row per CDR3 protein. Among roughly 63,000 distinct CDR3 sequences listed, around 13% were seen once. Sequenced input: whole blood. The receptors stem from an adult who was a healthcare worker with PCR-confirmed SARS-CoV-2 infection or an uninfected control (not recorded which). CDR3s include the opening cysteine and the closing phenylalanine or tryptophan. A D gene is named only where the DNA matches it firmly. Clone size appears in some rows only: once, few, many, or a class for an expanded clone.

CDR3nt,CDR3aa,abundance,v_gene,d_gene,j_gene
TGTGCCAGCAGCCCCCTCGTCCCGGGACTAGCGGGGGCTAACAATGAGCAGTTCTTC,CASSPLVPGLAGANNEQFF,many,TRBV3-1,TRBD2,TRBJ2-1
TGTGCCAGCGAGGGAGCCCTCTCAACTAATGAAAAACTGTTTTTT,CASEGALSTNEKLFF,many,TRBV7-9,.,TRBJ1-4
TGTGCCATCAGCCAGGGCTACTATGGCTACACCTTC,CAISQGYYGYTF,few,TRBV10-3,.,TRBJ1-2
TGTGCCAGCAGTCCTAGGACAGGGGTAGGCTATAGCAATCAGCCCCAGCATTTT,CASSPRTGVGYSNQPQHF,few,TRBV12-3/TRBV12-4,TRBD1,TRBJ1-5
TGTGCCAGCAGCTCTCTAGCGGGGGCGACCACAGATACGCAGTATTTT,CASSSLAGATTDTQYF,many,TRBV7-2,TRBD2,TRBJ2-3
TGTGCCAGCAGCCCCCCCCTAGCGGGGGGCACAGATACGCAGTATTTT,CASSPPLAGGTDTQYF,many,TRBV7-6,TRBD2,TRBJ2-3
TGTGCCAGCAGTTTTGGGGGGTGGAGCACAGATACGCAGTATTTT,CASSFGGWSTDTQYF,many,TRBV12-3/TRBV12-4,.,TRBJ2-3
TGCGCCAGCAGCCCCGGAGGTGTGAGCGGGGGGGCAGCAGATACGCAGTATTTT,CASSPGGVSGGAADTQYF,many,TRBV4-3,TRBD2,TRBJ2-3
TGTGCCAGCACGGGGACAGGGAGTGGGGCTGAAGCTTTCTTT,CASTGTGSGAEAFF,many,TRBV2,TRBD1,TRBJ1-1
TGTGCCAGCAGCCAAGAGGAGGGCACCGCCTACGAGCAGTACTTC,CASSQEEGTAYEQYF,few,TRBV4-2,.,TRBJ2-7
TGTGCCAGCAGATCCTTGGGAGATACGCAGTATTTT,CASRSLGDTQYF,.,TRBV4-2,.,TRBJ2-3
TGCAGCGTGGGACTTCCTCGTGGTGAAGCTTTCTTT,CSVGLPRGEAFF,many,TRBV29-1,.,TRBJ1-1
TGTGCCAGCAGTCGGGCAGCAACTAATGAAAAACTGTTTTTT,CASSRAATNEKLFF,many,TRBV6-1,.,TRBJ1-4
TGTGCCAGCTCCCCCGGCGGGGCAGATGGCTACACCTTC,CASSPGGADGYTF,many,TRBV18,.,TRBJ1-2
TGTGCCAGCAGTTACACTAATCCCCCGGGATGGATGAACACTGAAGCTTTCTTT,CASSYTNPPGWMNTEAFF,many,TRBV6-2/TRBV6-3,.,TRBJ1-1
TGCAGCGTTGACACGGGTCTCACTGAAGCTTTCTTT,CSVDTGLTEAFF,.,TRBV29-1,.,TRBJ1-1
TGTGCTAGTGGTTTGGTACCAACAGAAGCTTTCTTT,CASGLVPTEAFF,.,TRBV12-5,.,TRBJ1-1
TGTGCCAGCAGCTTAGAGTCCTCCTACGAGCAGTACTTC,CASSLESSYEQYF,many,TRBV7-2,.,TRBJ2-7
TGTGCCAGTAGCGGTAAGACTAGCGGGGGAACAGATACGCAGTATTTT,CASSGKTSGGTDTQYF,few,TRBV19,TRBD2,TRBJ2-3
TGTGCCAGCAGGCCGAACAGGGAAAGCAATGGCTACACCTTC,CASRPNRESNGYTF,.,TRBV6-1,.,TRBJ1-2
TGTGCCAGCAGTCATCAGGGGAATGAGCAGTTCTTC,CASSHQGNEQFF,.,TRBV6-6,.,TRBJ2-1
TGTGCCAGTAGCCTATTGGGGACAGGGGACTACGAGCAGTACTTC,CASSLLGTGDYEQYF,many,TRBV19,TRBD1,TRBJ2-7
TGTGCCAGCAGCCAAGCGGGGGTCAACGAGCAGTACTTC,CASSQAGVNEQYF,.,TRBV3-1,.,TRBJ2-7
TGTGCCAGTAGCCGCCCTGGAGGTGGCAATCAGCCCCAGCATTTT,CASSRPGGGNQPQHF,few,TRBV19,.,TRBJ1-5
TGTGCCAGCAGCTTAGATACTGGGACTAGAGTCACCGGGGAGCTGTTTTTT,CASSLDTGTRVTGELFF,.,TRBV7-9,TRBD2,TRBJ2-2
TGTGCCAGCAGCCCAGGACTTCGAGATACGCAGTATTTT,CASSPGLRDTQYF,.,TRBV3-1,.,TRBJ2-3
TGTGCCACCAAACCGACGGAGGGGTACGAGCAGTACTTC,CATKPTEGYEQYF,many,TRBV27,.,TRBJ2-7
TGTGCCAGCAGTTTTAGGTCTAGCGGCTACACAGATACGCAGTATTTT,CASSFRSSGYTDTQYF,.,TRBV12-3/TRBV12-4,TRBD2,TRBJ2-3
TGTGCTAGTGGTTTGGTATCGGGCGGGGAGCTGTTTTTT,CASGLVSGGELFF,many,TRBV12-5,.,TRBJ2-2
TGTGCCAGCAGCTCCTGGCTGACAGGGGGTGAAGACGAGCAGTACTTC,CASSSWLTGGEDEQYF,many,TRBV7-6,TRBD1,TRBJ2-7
TGCAGCGGACAGGGAGGGGGAAACACCATATATTTT,CSGQGGGNTIYF,.,TRBV29-1,TRBD1,TRBJ1-3
TGTGCCAGCAGCCCAGATGGGGTGGGAGATACGCAGTATTTT,CASSPDGVGDTQYF,.,TRBV6-6,.,TRBJ2-3
TGTGCCAGCAGTGCCGAAGGACAATCGATAAAACTGTTTTTT,CASSAEGQSIKLFF,many,TRBV2,.,TRBJ1-4
TGTGCCAGCAGTAAACACTCAGACCGTCGGGAGCAGTTCTTC,CASSKHSDRREQFF,few,TRBV6-5,.,TRBJ2-1
TGTGCCAGCAGCCATTCCGGGGTCGAGCAGTACTTC,CASSHSGVEQYF,many,TRBV7-6,.,TRBJ2-7
TGTGCCATCAGTGAGATAGCCCCAGGACAGCCGAACACTGAAGCTTTCTTT,CAISEIAPGQPNTEAFF,few,TRBV10-3,.,TRBJ1-1
TGTGCCAGCAGCTTAGAGGGTCTGGCCGAAGCTTTCTTT,CASSLEGLAEAFF,many,TRBV7-2,.,TRBJ1-1
TGCGCCAGCAGCCAAGCGACCGCGAACACTGAAGCTTTCTTT,CASSQATANTEAFF,few,TRBV4-1,.,TRBJ1-1
TGTGCCAGCAGCGTATTGTTCGGAAATTCACCCCTCCACTTT,CASSVLFGNSPLHF,many,TRBV9,.,TRBJ1-6
TGTGCCAGCAGTTCCCAGCGGGGACAAGAGACCCAGTACTTC,CASSSQRGQETQYF,many,TRBV12-3/TRBV12-4,TRBD2,TRBJ2-5
TGTGCCAGCACCCCTACGGTTACAGGAAACTCTGGGGCCAACGTCCTGACTTTC,CASTPTVTGNSGANVLTF,many,TRBV7-8,.,TRBJ2-6
TGTGCCAGCAGCTTACAAAGAGGGGAAGCTTTCTTT,CASSLQRGEAFF,few,TRBV7-9,.,TRBJ1-1
TGTGCCAGTGCCTTGGGGGCGAGGGCTGAAGCTTTCTTT,CASALGARAEAFF,few,TRBV7-2,.,TRBJ1-1
TGCGCCAGCAGCCAAGATCGTGAGGGGGCGCGCACCGGGGAGCTGTTTTTT,CASSQDREGARTGELFF,few,TRBV4-3,TRBD1,TRBJ2-2
TGTGCCAGCAGCTTGGGAGGGCACACAGATACGCAGTATTTT,CASSLGGHTDTQYF,many,TRBV7-2,TRBD2,TRBJ2-3
TGTGCCAGCAGTTTGGTAGGGGGCCAACGGGGATCACCCCTCCACTTT,CASSLVGGQRGSPLHF,many,TRBV27,TRBD1,TRBJ1-6
TGCGCCAGCAGCCAAGAGGGACGCTTGGTAGATACGCAGTATTTT,CASSQEGRLVDTQYF,.,TRBV4-1,.,TRBJ2-3
TGTGCCAGCAGTAGGGGAGGGGAGTTAGCCAAAAACATTCAGTACTTC,CASSRGGELAKNIQYF,many,TRBV2,TRBD2,TRBJ2-4
TGCGCCAGCAGCCAAGATCTGGAGGGAGCTGGAAACACCATATATTTT,CASSQDLEGAGNTIYF,.,TRBV4-3,.,TRBJ1-3
TGCGCCAGCAGCTTGGGGGACAGAATCCAATCCTACGAGCAGTACTTC,CASSLGDRIQSYEQYF,few,TRBV5-1,TRBD1,TRBJ2-7
TGCAGTGCTCGACTAGCGGAAGAGACCCAGTACTTC,CSARLAEETQYF,many,TRBV20-1,TRBD2,TRBJ2-5
TGTGCCAGCAGCTTCAAGGGAGGGACTGAAGCTTTCTTT,CASSFKGGTEAFF,many,TRBV7-3,.,TRBJ1-1
TGTGCCAGCAGCTACGGAAATCGGGCCGCTAATGAAAAACTGTTTTTT,CASSYGNRAANEKLFF,few,TRBV4-2,.,TRBJ1-4
TGTGCCATCAGTCAGGGGAACACTGAAGCTTTCTTT,CAISQGNTEAFF,many,TRBV10-3,.,TRBJ1-1
TGTGCCATCAGTGAGTCGAGATCGGGGGTTGAGACCCAGTACTTC,CAISESRSGVETQYF,few,TRBV10-3,.,TRBJ2-5